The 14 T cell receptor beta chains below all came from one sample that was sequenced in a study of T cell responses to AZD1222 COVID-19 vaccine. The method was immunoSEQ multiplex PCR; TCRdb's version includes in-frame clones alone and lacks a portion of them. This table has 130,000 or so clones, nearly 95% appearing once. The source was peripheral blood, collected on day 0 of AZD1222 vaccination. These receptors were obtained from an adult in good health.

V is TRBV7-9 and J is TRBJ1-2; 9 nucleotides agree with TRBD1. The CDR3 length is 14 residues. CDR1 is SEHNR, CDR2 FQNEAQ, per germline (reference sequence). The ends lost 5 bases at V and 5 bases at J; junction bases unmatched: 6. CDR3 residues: CASSEDRGEYGYTF. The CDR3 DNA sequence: TGTGCCAGCAGCGAGGACAGGGGAGAATATGGCTACACCTTC.

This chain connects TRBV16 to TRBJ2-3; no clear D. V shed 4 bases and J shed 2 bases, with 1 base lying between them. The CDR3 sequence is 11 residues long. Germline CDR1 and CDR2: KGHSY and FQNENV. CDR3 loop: CASSPTDTQYF. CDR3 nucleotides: TGTGCCAGCAGCCCCACAGATACGCAGTATTTT.

CDR3: CSASWPGRSYGYTF. CDR3 nucleotides: TGCAGTGCTAGTTGGCCAGGGCGGTCCTATGGCTACACCTTC. The chain combines TRBV20-1 with TRBJ1-2, with TRBD1 as a possible D gene (5 bases). Germline assignment: CDR1 DFQATT and CDR2 SNEGSKA (reference sequence). The CDR3 totals 14 residues. V lost 3 bases to trimming and J lost 4 bases, with 15 bases between them.

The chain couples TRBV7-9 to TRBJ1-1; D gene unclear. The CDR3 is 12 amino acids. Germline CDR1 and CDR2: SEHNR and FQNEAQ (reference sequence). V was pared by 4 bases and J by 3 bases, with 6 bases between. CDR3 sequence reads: CASSYRDTEAFF. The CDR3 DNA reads TGTGCCAGCAGCTATCGGGACACTGAAGCTTTCTTT.

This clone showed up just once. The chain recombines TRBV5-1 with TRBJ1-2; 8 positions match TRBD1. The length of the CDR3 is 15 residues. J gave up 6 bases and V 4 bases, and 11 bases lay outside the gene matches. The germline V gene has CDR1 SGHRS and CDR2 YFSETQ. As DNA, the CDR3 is TGCGCCAGCAGCCCACGGACAGGGAGGTCGGATGGCTACACCTTC. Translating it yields CASSPRTGRSDGYTF.

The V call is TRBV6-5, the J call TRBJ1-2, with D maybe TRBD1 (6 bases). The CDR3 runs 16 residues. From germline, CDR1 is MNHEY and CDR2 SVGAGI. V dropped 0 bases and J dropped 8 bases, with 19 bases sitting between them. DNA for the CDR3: TGTGCCAGCAGTTACTCGGGGGCAGGTCCCGAGGGCGGCTACACCTTC. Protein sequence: CASSYSGAGPEGGYTF.

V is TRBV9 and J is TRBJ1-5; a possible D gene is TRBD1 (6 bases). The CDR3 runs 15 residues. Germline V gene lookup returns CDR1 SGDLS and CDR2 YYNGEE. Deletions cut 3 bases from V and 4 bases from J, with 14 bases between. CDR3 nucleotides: TGTGCCAGCAGCGGCGGCAGGGGTTCTAATCAGCCCCAGCATTTT. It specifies CASSGGRGSNQPQHF.

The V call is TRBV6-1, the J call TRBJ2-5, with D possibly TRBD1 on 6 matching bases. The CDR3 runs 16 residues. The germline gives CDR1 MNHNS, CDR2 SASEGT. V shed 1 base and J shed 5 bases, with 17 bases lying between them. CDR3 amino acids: CASSEGGGGRGETQYF. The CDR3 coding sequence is TGTGCCAGCAGTGAAGGAGGGGGTGGCCGGGGTGAGACCCAGTACTTC.

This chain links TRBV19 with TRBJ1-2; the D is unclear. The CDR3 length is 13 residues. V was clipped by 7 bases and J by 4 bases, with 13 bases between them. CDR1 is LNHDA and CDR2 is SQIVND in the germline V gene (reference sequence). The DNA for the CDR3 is TGTGCCAGTACTCCCGAAGGGAGCTATGGCTACACCTTC. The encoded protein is CASTPEGSYGYTF.

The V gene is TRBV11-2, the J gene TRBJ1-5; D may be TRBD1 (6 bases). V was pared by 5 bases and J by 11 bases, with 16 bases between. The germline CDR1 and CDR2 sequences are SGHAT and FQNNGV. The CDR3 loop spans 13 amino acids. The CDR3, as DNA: TGTGCCAGCAGCCCCCGGGCCTCAGGGGCCCAGCATTTT. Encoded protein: CASSPRASGAQHF.

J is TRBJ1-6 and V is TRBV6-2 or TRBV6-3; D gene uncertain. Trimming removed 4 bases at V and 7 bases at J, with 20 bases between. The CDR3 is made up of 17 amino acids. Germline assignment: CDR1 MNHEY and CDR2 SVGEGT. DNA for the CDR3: TGTGCCAGCAGTTCTCCCTCCTCCGGCTTTGGGAATTCACCCCTCCACTTT. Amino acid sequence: CASSSPSSGFGNSPLHF.

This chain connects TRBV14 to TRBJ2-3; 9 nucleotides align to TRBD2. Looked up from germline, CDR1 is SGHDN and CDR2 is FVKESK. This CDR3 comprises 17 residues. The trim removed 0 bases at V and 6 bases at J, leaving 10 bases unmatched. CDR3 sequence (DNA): TGTGCCAGCAGCCAAGAGATGGCGGGAGGGCCCGGGGATACGCAGTATTTT. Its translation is CASSQEMAGGPGDTQYF. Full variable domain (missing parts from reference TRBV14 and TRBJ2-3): EAGVTQFPSHSVIEKGQTVTLRCDPISGHDNLYWYRRVMGKEIKFLLHFVKESKQDESGMPNNRFLAERTGGTYSTLKVQPAELEDSGVYFCASSQEMAGGPGDTQYFGPGTRLTVL.

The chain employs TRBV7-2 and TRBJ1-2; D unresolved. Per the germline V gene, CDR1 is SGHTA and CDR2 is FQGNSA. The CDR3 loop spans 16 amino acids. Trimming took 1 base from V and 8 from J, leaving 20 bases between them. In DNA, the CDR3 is TGTGCCAGCAGCTTAGTTCGGTCCGGGATCGAGGACGGCTACACCTTC. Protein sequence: CASSLVRSGIEDGYTF.

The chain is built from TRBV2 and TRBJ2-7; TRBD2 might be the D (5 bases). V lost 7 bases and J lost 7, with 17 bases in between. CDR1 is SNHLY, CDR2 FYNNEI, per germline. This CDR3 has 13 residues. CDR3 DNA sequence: TGTGCCAGCATTACAGCCCCATCGGGGGAGCAGTACTTC. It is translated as CASITAPSGEQYF.